The 22 T cell receptor beta chains listed next were all sequenced from one sample in a study of OX40 agonist ivuxolimab in advanced cancers. Libraries were prepared by immunoSEQ multiplex PCR; TCRdb keeps only in-frame clonotypes and omits some of them. The data contain 50,000 to 65,000 clones, approximately 86% of them seen just once; the ten biggest clones take up around 0.6%. The material sequenced was CD4+ or CD8+ T cells sorted from blood, taken in a trial of the OX40 agonist ivuxolimab. All receptors come from an adult with an advanced solid tumor such as melanoma, head and neck, liver or kidney cancer.

Remarks on this clone: This same CDR3 is encoded by further DNA sequences in the sample. The chain couples TRBV7-2 to TRBJ1-4, with 8 bases fitting TRBD1. Germline V gene data show CDR1 as SGHTA and CDR2 as FQGNSA. V was clipped by 2 bases and J by 8 bases; unmatched bases: 4. The CDR3 sequence is 14 residues long. For the CDR3, the DNA is TGTGCCAGCAGCTTACAGGGGGCGAGAGAAAAACTGTTTTTT. This translates into CASSLQGAREKLFF.

The rearrangement uses TRBV11-1 and TRBJ2-7; possibly TRBD1 for D (6 bases). Trimming stripped 7 bases from V and 1 base from J, with 11 bases between. In germline, CDR1 is SGHAT, CDR2 FQDESV (reference sequence). This CDR3 is built from 13 residues. The CDR3 spells CASNPGTSYEQYF. CDR3 DNA sequence: TGTGCCAGCAACCCCGGGACATCCTACGAGCAGTACTTC.

The rearrangement uses TRBV5-4 and TRBJ1-2, with TRBD1 identical over 9 bases. Per the germline V gene, CDR1 is SGHNT and CDR2 is YYREEE (reference sequence). The CDR3 totals 13 residues. The V segment lost 4 bases and the J segment 5 bases; nucleotides outside the gene matches: 3. Here the CDR3 reads CASSPDRGYGYTF. The CDR3 coding sequence is TGTGCCAGCAGCCCGGACAGGGGTTATGGCTACACCTTC.

The chain employs TRBV30 and TRBJ2-6; D not resolved. From germline, CDR1 is GTSNPN and CDR2 SVGIG (reference sequence). V was trimmed by 1 base and J by 7 bases, leaving 8 bases between them. The CDR3 is made up of 13 amino acids. The CDR3, as DNA: TGTGCCTGGAGTGAGGCGGTAGCCAACGTCCTGACTTTC. Its translation is CAWSEAVANVLTF.

V is TRBV5-4 and J is TRBJ1-3; a weak D match, TRBD1 (5 bases). The CDR3 covers 16 residues. The germline CDR1 and CDR2 sequences are SGHNT and YYREEE (reference sequence). Trimming left V 0 bases short and J 2 bases short, with 12 bases between. This chain's CDR3 is CASSLVGGVAGNTIYF. CDR3 coding DNA: TGTGCCAGCAGCTTGGTCGGAGGGGTGGCTGGAAACACCATATATTTT.

This clone was counted a single time. The J gene is TRBJ1-5, the V gene TRBV6-5, with TRBD1 as a possible D gene (6 bases). Trimming removed 2 bases at V and 4 bases at J, with 12 bases between. CDR3 length equals 15 residues. In germline, CDR1 is MNHEY, CDR2 SVGAGI. The CDR3 here is CASSYAQGNNQPQHF. The CDR3 coding sequence is TGTGCCAGCAGTTACGCACAGGGTAATAATCAGCCCCAGCATTTT.

This chain joins TRBV7-8 and TRBJ1-3; TRBD1 matches 10 bases. The V segment lost 3 bases and the J segment 0 bases; nucleotides outside the gene matches: 2. Germline lookup yields CDR1 SGHVS and CDR2 FQNEAQ. This CDR3 has 16 amino acids. CDR3 region: CASSFGDRGSGNTIYF. CDR3 nucleotides: TGTGCCAGCAGCTTTGGGGACAGGGGCTCTGGAAACACCATATATTTT.

The gene calls are TRBV29-1 and TRBJ2-7, with a possible D match to TRBD1 (6 bases). V was trimmed by 5 bases and J by 7 bases, leaving 15 bases between them. The CDR3 is 12 amino acids. Germline V CDR1 and CDR2: SQVTM, ANQGSEA. CDR3 loop: CSVRQVTGEQYF. For the CDR3, the DNA is TGCAGCGTTCGACAGGTGACGGGGGAGCAGTACTTC.

V and J are TRBV5-1 and TRBJ2-3; TRBD2 matches at 8 bases. This CDR3 contains 16 residues. The V gene end was trimmed by 0 bases and the J gene end by 9 bases; junction bases not matched to a gene: 12. Germline lookup yields CDR1 SGHRS and CDR2 YFSETQ. The DNA of the CDR3 is TGCGCCAGCAGCTTGGGGACCGGGACTAGTAAGGAAACGCAGTATTTT. Translating gives CASSLGTGTSKETQYF.

The J gene is TRBJ1-2, the V gene TRBV11-3, with 7 positions matching TRBD1. The germline gives CDR1 SGHNT, CDR2 YENEEA. J was trimmed by 8 bases and V by 2 bases; bases with no gene match: 5. The CDR3 totals 13 residues. The CDR3 loop reads CASSLIGGDGYTF. CDR3 nucleotides: TGTGCCAGCAGCTTAATAGGGGGCGACGGCTACACCTTC. Looking up the rest from reference TRBV11-3 and TRBJ1-2 gives the full variable domain: EAGVVQSPRYKIIEKKQPVAFWCNPISGHNTLYWYLQNLGQGPELLIRYENEEAVDDSQLPKDRFSAERLKGVDSTLKIQPAELGDSAVYLCASSLIGGDGYTFGSGTRLTVV.

V usage is TRBV27 and J usage is TRBJ1-5; a weak D match, TRBD1 (6 bases). The V gene lost 5 bases and the J gene lost 0 bases, with 23 bases spanning the gap. Per germline, CDR1 MNHEY and CDR2 SMNVEV (reference sequence). The CDR3 spans 19 residues. The CDR3 DNA is TGTGCCAGCAGTCCTCGTGGACAGATCCTTGGGGATAGCAATCAGCCCCAGCATTTT. Residues: CASSPRGQILGDSNQPQHF.

This clone was seen just once. The V and J genes are TRBV4-1 and TRBJ2-1; maybe TRBD2 (6 bases). Trimming shortened V by 0 bases and J by 0 bases, and 15 bases separated the two germline ends. This CDR3 has 18 residues. Germline V CDR1 and CDR2: MGHRA, YSYEKL. The CDR3, as DNA: TGCGCCAGCAGCCAAGATCCAGGGACTTTCAACTCCTACAATGAGCAGTTCTTC. Protein: CASSQDPGTFNSYNEQFF.

V is TRBV30 and J is TRBJ2-5; TRBD2 is a possible D gene (5 bases). CDR3 size: 14 residues. Germline V gene lookup returns CDR1 GTSNPN and CDR2 SVGIG (reference sequence). V was trimmed by 0 bases and J by 6 bases, leaving 14 bases between them. CDR3 sequence reads: CAWSVLAPGKTQYF. The CDR3 nucleotides read TGTGCCTGGAGTGTACTTGCCCCGGGGAAGACCCAGTACTTC.

The rearrangement joins TRBV7-2 to TRBJ1-6, with unresolved D. The CDR3 spans 13 residues. The germline V gene encodes CDR1 SGHTA and CDR2 FQGNSA. Trimming took off 0 bases at V and 9 bases at J, with 6 bases between the two ends. The chain's CDR3 is CASSLAGSSPLHF. The CDR3 nucleotides are TGTGCCAGCAGCTTAGCGGGGAGTTCACCCCTCCACTTT.

The J gene is TRBJ2-7, the V gene TRBV9; TRBD1 matches 8 bases. The germline V gene has CDR1 SGDLS and CDR2 YYNGEE. This CDR3 has 14 amino acids. Trimming at V came to 0 bases and at J to 4 bases, leaving 3 bases not matched to a gene. The CDR3 bases are TGTGCCAGCAGCGTAGCGGGACAGGATTACGAGCAGTACTTC. Translated: CASSVAGQDYEQYF.

The rearrangement uses TRBV15 and TRBJ2-7; the D is unclear. This CDR3 spans 14 amino acids. V lost 0 bases and J lost 1, with 7 bases in between. Germline V gives CDR1 LNHNV, CDR2 YYDKDF (reference sequence). CDR3 coding DNA: TGTGCCACCAGCAGAGAAGCCAGGTCCTACGAGCAGTACTTC. Residues: CATSREARSYEQYF.

This rearrangement joins TRBV21-1 to TRBJ2-7; TRBD1 is the table's D call, not checked against the DNA. TRBV21-1 is flagged as a pseudogene. This CDR3 region has 12 residues. The CDR3 coding sequence is TGTGCCAGCAACGGACAGGGAGGCGAGCAGTACTTC. Protein product: CASNGQGGEQYF.

This sequence joins TRBV11-2 and TRBJ2-1; D is possibly TRBD2 (7 bases). Germline lookup yields CDR1 SGHAT and CDR2 FQNNGV. Trimming shortened V by 5 bases and J by 4 bases, and 15 bases separated the two germline ends. The CDR3 runs to 15 residues. The chain's CDR3 is CASSEGGLSYNEQFF. CDR3 nucleotide sequence: TGTGCCAGCAGCGAAGGGGGACTAAGTTACAATGAGCAGTTCTTC.

The rearrangement links TRBV6-1 to TRBJ1-1; tentatively, D is TRBD1 (5 bases). V was clipped by 5 bases and J by 4 bases, with 14 bases between them. Germline assignment: CDR1 MNHNS and CDR2 SASEGT. The CDR3 is made up of 14 amino acids. CDR3 in amino acids: CASSSRRGTTEAFF. CDR3 nucleotide sequence: TGTGCCAGCAGTTCCCGTCGGGGGACCACTGAAGCTTTCTTT.

The J gene is TRBJ2-1, the V gene TRBV4-1; TRBD2 might be the D (6 bases). The CDR3 consists of 16 residues. CDR1 MGHRA and CDR2 YSYEKL come from the germline V gene. V gave up 0 bases and J gave up 6 bases, with 15 bases separating them. For the CDR3, the DNA is TGCGCCAGCAGCCAAGAAAGCGGCGGGGTCCTCAATGAGCAGTTCTTC. Amino acids: CASSQESGGVLNEQFF.

The chain carries TRBV27 and TRBJ1-4; D remains unclear. This CDR3 comprises 15 residues. Germline-derived CDR1 and CDR2 are MNHEY and SMNVEV (reference sequence). V lost 2 bases, J lost 3 bases, and 10 bases lay in between. CDR3 amino acids: CASSLIRSSNEKLFF. Written as DNA, the CDR3 is TGTGCCAGCAGTTTAATCCGCTCTTCTAATGAAAAACTGTTTTTT.

This clone was recorded only once. The rearrangement joins TRBV18 to TRBJ2-3; the D is unclear. The CDR3 totals 16 residues. The germline CDR1 and CDR2 sequences are KGHSH and LQKENI. V lost 2 bases to trimming and J lost 4 bases, with 16 bases between them. CDR3 sequence reads: CASSPDRRSGSDTQYF. The CDR3 nucleotides read TGTGCCAGCTCACCAGATCGCAGGTCGGGCTCAGATACGCAGTATTTT.